The present entry profiles one T cell receptor (beta chain) with its context. No antigen is known for it. This sequence may be a read error, since a much larger clone differs from it by one base. Reverse transcription of approximately 520 ng total RNA with a constant-region primer produced TCR beta cDNA. The TCR beta library was amplified through three nested multiplex PCR rounds in a modified ARM-PCR procedure. TCRdb re-derived calls from the multiplex PCR reads in MiXCR, one entry per CDR3 protein. The sample lists 310,000 or so distinct CDR3 sequences, roughly 61% seen once, with under 8.5% in the top ten. In addition to blood RNA drawn from unsorted whole blood, germline DNA was extracted. Patients were chronically HBV-infected and treatment-naive. The source of the sample is a study of tumor-infiltrating lymphocytes in primary liver carcinoma. Across the study: Sample yields of productive TCRbeta reads, ranging from roughly 3.65 to 7.5 million, were similar across tissue types. Findings and caveats of the study: A significantly higher top-250-clone fraction was recorded for tumors than for blood (p = 0.039).

Sequenced sample: peripheral blood. The TCR sequence derives from a middle-aged man with primary liver carcinoma and hepatitis B virus infection.

The chain's CDR3 is CASSALAFRSYEQCF. CDR3 bases: TGTGCCAGCAGCGCTCTAGCGTTCCGCTCCTACGAGCAGTGCTTC. The rearrangement joins TRBV6-1 to TRBJ2-7, with D maybe TRBD2 (6 bases). Germline CDR1 is MNHNS and CDR2 is SASEGT. This CDR3 has 15 amino acids.